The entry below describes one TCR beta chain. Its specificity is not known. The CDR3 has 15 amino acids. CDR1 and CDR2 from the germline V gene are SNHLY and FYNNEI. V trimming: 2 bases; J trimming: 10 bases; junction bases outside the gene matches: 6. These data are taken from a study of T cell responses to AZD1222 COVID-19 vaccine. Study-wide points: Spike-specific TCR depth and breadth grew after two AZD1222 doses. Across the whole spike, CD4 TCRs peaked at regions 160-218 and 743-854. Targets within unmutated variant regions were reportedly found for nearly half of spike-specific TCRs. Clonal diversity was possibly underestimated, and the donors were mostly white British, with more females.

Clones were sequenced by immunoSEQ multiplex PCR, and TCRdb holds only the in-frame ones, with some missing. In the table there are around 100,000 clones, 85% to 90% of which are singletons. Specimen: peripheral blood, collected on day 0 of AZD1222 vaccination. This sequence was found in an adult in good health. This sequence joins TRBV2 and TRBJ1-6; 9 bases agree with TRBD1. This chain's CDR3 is CASSERTGDLSPLHF. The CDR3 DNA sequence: TGTGCCAGCAGTGAACGGACAGGGGATTTGTCACCCCTCCACTTT. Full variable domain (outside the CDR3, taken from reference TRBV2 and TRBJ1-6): EPEVTQTPSHQVTQMGQEVILRCVPISNHLYFYWYRQILGQKVEFLVSFYNNEISEKSEIFDDQFSVERPDGSNFTLKIRSTKLEDSAMYFCASSERTGDLSPLHFGNGTRLTVT.